A selection of T cell receptor beta chains follows, all from one sample in a study of beta chain features in type 1 diabetes. The data were produced by immunoSEQ multiplex PCR, yet TCRdb's version contains in-frame clones alone and is incomplete. The sample records just over 600,000 clones, about 14% being singletons. The sequencing sample was made of naive CD4+ T cells from blood. The receptors come from a man between 18 and 35 years old in good health. Both conserved end residues are part of each CDR3. Fields, in order: CDR3 length, J gene, clone size, D gene, V gene, CDR3 protein, CDR3 DNA. The D gene is left open where the match is weak. Clone size is not always given. Where it is, it says once, few, many or a class for expanded clones.

14 TRBJ1-4 NA NA TRBV30 CAWSIDRNNEKLFF TGTGCCTGGAGTATCGACCGAAATAATGAAAAACTGTTTTTT
15 TRBJ2-1 NA TRBD1 TRBV5-1 CASSPWTGPYNEQFF TGCGCCAGCTCGCCCTGGACAGGGCCCTACAATGAGCAGTTCTTC
17 TRBJ2-7 few TRBD2 TRBV28 CASSLPPSSGRYYEQYF TGTGCCAGCAGCCTCCCGCCGTCTAGCGGGAGATACTACGAGCAGTACTTC
15 TRBJ2-5 NA NA TRBV9 CASSPLFGTVGPQYF TGTGCCAGCAGCCCTCTATTCGGGACTGTGGGCCCCCAGTACTTC
12 TRBJ1-2 few NA TRBV6-5 CASSRTDYGYTF TGTGCCAGCAGTAGGACAGACTATGGCTACACCTTC
15 TRBJ1-2 NA NA TRBV6-6 CASSYPLRQDYGYTF TGTGCCAGCAGTTACCCCCTACGACAGGACTATGGCTACACCTTC
15 TRBJ1-1 few NA TRBV11-2 CASSLGQGNTFEAFF TGTGCCAGCAGCTTAGGGCAGGGGAATACATTTGAAGCTTTCTTT
15 TRBJ2-1 NA TRBD2 TRBV27 CASRGLAASYNEQFF TGTGCCAGCAGGGGACTAGCGGCCTCCTACAATGAGCAGTTCTTC
15 TRBJ2-5 NA TRBD1 TRBV10-3 CAIRADRGQRETQYF TGTGCCATCAGGGCGGACAGGGGGCAGCGAGAGACCCAGTACTTC
13 TRBJ2-5 few NA TRBV28 CASSTPARETQYF TGTGCCAGCAGTACACCCGCCCGTGAGACCCAGTACTTC
15 TRBJ2-5 few TRBD1 TRBV7-3 CASSRDRGPQETQYF TGTGCCAGCAGCCGGGACAGGGGCCCGCAAGAGACCCAGTACTTC
15 TRBJ2-5 few NA TRBV14 CASSPGTFSQETQYF TGTGCCAGCAGCCCTGGGACATTCTCCCAAGAGACCCAGTACTTC
16 TRBJ2-7 few NA TRBV10-3 CAISDPGASGLYEQYF TGTGCCATCAGTGACCCCGGAGCCTCGGGGTTGTACGAGCAGTACTTC
11 TRBJ1-1 many NA TRBV14 CASSQETEAFF TGTGCCAGCAGCCAAGAAACTGAAGCTTTCTTT
15 TRBJ2-1 NA TRBD2 TRBV7-3 CASSSGLAGITEQFF TGTGCCAGCAGCTCCGGACTAGCGGGGATTACTGAGCAGTTCTTC
15 TRBJ2-5 NA NA TRBV7-9 CASSPRLVSQETQYF TGTGCCAGCAGCCCGCGACTAGTTTCTCAAGAGACCCAGTACTTC
13 TRBJ1-2 NA NA TRBV5-6 CASAKDRNYGYTF TGTGCCAGCGCCAAAGACAGGAACTATGGCTACACCTTC
12 TRBJ2-7 few NA TRBV6-5 CASSYGLYEQYF TGTGCCAGCAGTTACGGACTTTACGAGCAGTACTTC
12 TRBJ1-2 few TRBD1 TRBV5-4 CATSDRYYGYTF TGTGCCACTTCGGACAGGTACTATGGCTACACCTTC
17 TRBJ2-3 NA NA TRBV2 CASSVRVSTSITDTQYF TGTGCCAGCAGTGTCCGTGTCAGCACTTCTATCACAGATACGCAGTATTTT
16 TRBJ2-3 NA NA TRBV9 CASSVSLAWREDTQYF TGTGCCAGCAGCGTATCCCTTGCCTGGAGGGAAGATACGCAGTATTTT
10 TRBJ1-2 few NA TRBV20-1 CSAPDYGYTF TGCAGTGCCCCAGACTATGGCTACACCTTC
15 TRBJ2-2 few TRBD2 TRBV14 CASSQVLGGAGELFF TGTGCCAGCAGCCAAGTTCTGGGAGGGGCCGGGGAGCTGTTTTTT
14 TRBJ2-7 few NA TRBV5-1 CASTGSTEIYEQYF TGCGCCAGCACCGGATCGACAGAGATCTACGAGCAGTACTTC
14 TRBJ2-3 NA NA TRBV7-9 CASSLTGPTDTQYF TGTGCCAGCAGCTTAACAGGGCCCACAGATACGCAGTATTTT
14 TRBJ2-7 NA TRBD1 TRBV2 CASSRDRGRYEQYF TGTGCCAGCAGTCGGGACAGGGGGCGCTACGAGCAGTACTTC
18 TRBJ1-5 NA NA TRBV12-5 CASGLVGLYEYSNQPQHF TGTGCTAGTGGTTTGGTAGGGCTCTATGAATATAGCAATCAGCCCCAGCATTTT
14 TRBJ2-5 few NA TRBV7-7 CASALGGVGETQYF TGTGCTAGCGCATTGGGGGGAGTCGGGGAGACCCAGTACTTC
13 TRBJ1-2 few NA TRBV29-1 CSVLDSFNYGYTF TGCAGCGTACTGGACAGCTTCAACTATGGCTACACCTTC
14 TRBJ2-1 few NA TRBV19 CACKGSRSYNEQFF TGTGCCTGTAAGGGGAGTAGGTCCTACAATGAGCAGTTCTTC
14 TRBJ2-7 few NA TRBV19 CASSIAGPEIEQYF TGTGCCAGTAGTATTGCGGGGCCCGAGATCGAGCAGTACTTC
15 TRBJ2-1 few NA TRBV4-3 CASSPQADTYNEQFF TGCGCCAGCAGCCCGCAGGCGGATACCTACAATGAGCAGTTCTTC
16 TRBJ1-2 NA NA TRBV5-1 CASSLRPREGYYGYTF TGCGCCAGCAGCTTGAGGCCCCGTGAAGGGTACTATGGCTACACCTTC
14 TRBJ1-1 NA NA TRBV5-1 CASSSGEMNTEAFF TGCGCCAGCAGCTCAGGTGAGATGAACACTGAAGCTTTCTTT
13 TRBJ1-1 NA NA TRBV7-2 CASSPRQGPRAFF TGTGCCAGCAGCCCCCGCCAGGGCCCCCGAGCTTTCTTT
15 TRBJ2-5 NA NA TRBV5-1 CASSLAWGPQETQYF TGCGCCAGCAGCTTGGCCTGGGGACCGCAAGAGACCCAGTACTTC
15 TRBJ1-2 few NA TRBV6-6 CASSYGGQLNYGYTF TGTGCCAGCAGTTACGGAGGACAGTTAAACTATGGCTACACCTTC
16 TRBJ2-3 few TRBD2 TRBV7-2 CASSSGLAGPTDTQYF TGTGCCAGCAGCTCGGGACTAGCGGGGCCCACAGATACGCAGTATTTT
13 TRBJ1-4 NA NA TRBV28 CASMSGAIPELFF TGTGCCAGCATGTCGGGGGCGATTCCGGAACTGTTTTTT
12 TRBJ2-2 NA NA TRBV18 CASSPLTGELFF TGTGCCAGCTCACCACTCACCGGGGAGCTGTTTTTT
15 TRBJ2-3 NA TRBD2 TRBV14 CASSRGGGFTDTQYF TGTGCCAGCAGCCGTGGGGGGGGATTCACAGATACGCAGTATTTT
17 TRBJ2-1 NA TRBD2 TRBV5-4 CASSYNSGTSGYNEQFF TGTGCCAGCAGCTATAACTCCGGGACTAGCGGCTACAATGAGCAGTTCTTC
13 TRBJ1-1 few NA TRBV30 CAWSRGLDTEAFF TGTGCCTGGAGTCGGGGGTTGGACACTGAAGCTTTCTTT
14 TRBJ1-5 NA NA TRBV4-3 CASSQSSSNQPQHF TGCGCCAGCAGCCAAAGCAGTAGCAATCAGCCCCAGCATTTT
15 TRBJ2-1 few TRBD1 TRBV28 CASSHLQTGYNEQFF TGTGCCAGCAGTCATCTACAGACAGGGTACAATGAGCAGTTCTTC
15 TRBJ1-2 few TRBD1 TRBV5-1 CASRPRQGGDYGYTF TGCGCCAGCAGACCCCGACAGGGGGGCGACTATGGCTACACCTTC
16 TRBJ2-7 few TRBD1 TRBV28 CASRSTGQGSAYEQYF TGTGCCAGCAGATCCACCGGACAGGGTTCTGCCTACGAGCAGTACTTC
15 TRBJ2-6 NA TRBD1 TRBV5-4 CASSLDRVGANVLTF TGTGCCAGCAGCCTAGACAGGGTCGGGGCCAACGTCCTGACTTTC
14 TRBJ1-2 few TRBD1 TRBV10-3 CAIPGTGKDYGYTF TGTGCCATTCCTGGGACAGGAAAGGATTATGGCTACACCTTC
16 TRBJ2-2 few NA TRBV28 CASSLIVNRNTGELFF TGTGCCAGCAGTTTAATAGTGAACAGAAACACCGGGGAGCTGTTTTTT
14 TRBJ2-7 few TRBD2 TRBV18 CASSPTSPSYEQYF TGTGCCAGCTCACCGACTAGCCCCTCCTACGAGCAGTACTTC
12 TRBJ2-7 NA NA TRBV10-3 CAIRPAKDEQYF TGTGCCATCAGGCCAGCGAAGGACGAGCAGTACTTC
13 TRBJ1-5 few NA TRBV10-3 CAIRTSSNQPQHF TGTGCCATCAGGACAAGTAGCAATCAGCCCCAGCATTTT
15 TRBJ2-7 NA NA TRBV9 CASSVIGSPGVEQYF TGTGCCAGCAGCGTAATCGGGAGTCCAGGGGTCGAGCAGTACTTC